The rows below give T cell receptor beta chains drawn from one sample of a study of lymphopenia after photon versus proton radiotherapy. Using immunoSEQ multiplex PCR, the repertoire was profiled, and TCRdb retains in-frame clones only, with some absent. This table holds some 33,000 clones, roughly 88% found once. The material was peripheral blood, obtained from a patient treated with photon-based radiotherapy. The receptors were gathered from a woman between 50 and 59 years old with pancreatic cancer. The conserved cysteine and the conserved F or W are not part of the CDR3 here. Size tells how often a clone was seen (once, few, many) or the class of an expanded clone, and some rows leave it out.

j_gene: TRBJ2-1
v_gene: TRBV6-1
abundance: NA
CDR3aa: ASDQSSYNEQF

j_gene: TRBJ2-7
v_gene: TRBV11-2
abundance: NA
CDR3aa: ASSLRPDRDYEQY

j_gene: TRBJ2-1
v_gene: TRBV30
abundance: NA
CDR3aa: AWSHGAISGIVYDEQF

j_gene: TRBJ2-3
v_gene: TRBV19
abundance: NA
CDR3aa: ASSISLGAADTQY

j_gene: TRBJ1-1
v_gene: TRBV27
abundance: NA
CDR3aa: ASRGLGAGMNTEAF

j_gene: TRBJ1-1
v_gene: TRBV4-2
abundance: NA
CDR3aa: ASSPWGGKGTEAF

j_gene: TRBJ2-3
v_gene: TRBV5-1
abundance: NA
CDR3aa: ASSLGAAPDTQY

j_gene: TRBJ2-6
v_gene: TRBV13
abundance: NA
CDR3aa: ASSLKAGANVLT

j_gene: TRBJ1-3
v_gene: TRBV12-5
abundance: NA
CDR3aa: ASGLPGTGRGNTIY

j_gene: TRBJ2-7
v_gene: TRBV6-6
abundance: NA
CDR3aa: ASSYQGPYEQY

j_gene: TRBJ2-7
v_gene: TRBV4-1
abundance: NA
CDR3aa: ASSQAPGLETYEQY

j_gene: TRBJ2-7
v_gene: TRBV7-9
abundance: NA
CDR3aa: ASSPRTSGRTYEQY

j_gene: TRBJ2-1
v_gene: TRBV9
abundance: NA
CDR3aa: ASSVRTRDDEQF

j_gene: TRBJ2-3
v_gene: TRBV28
abundance: NA
CDR3aa: ASKGALDTQY

j_gene: TRBJ2-7
v_gene: TRBV27
abundance: NA
CDR3aa: ASSLAGGREYEQY

j_gene: TRBJ2-7
v_gene: TRBV21-1
abundance: NA
CDR3aa: ASSEFTGRGSTYEQY

j_gene: TRBJ2-2
v_gene: TRBV27
abundance: once
CDR3aa: ASGFTGELF

j_gene: TRBJ2-1
v_gene: TRBV9
abundance: NA
CDR3aa: ASSVVGGSSYNEQF

j_gene: TRBJ1-2
v_gene: TRBV6-5
abundance: NA
CDR3aa: ASSPDNRLGYT

j_gene: TRBJ1-4
v_gene: TRBV5-4
abundance: NA
CDR3aa: ASSYQQGVNEKLF

j_gene: TRBJ2-7
v_gene: TRBV11-2
abundance: NA
CDR3aa: ASSFTPYEQY

j_gene: TRBJ1-2
v_gene: TRBV27
abundance: NA
CDR3aa: ASSSRPGRYYGYT

j_gene: TRBJ1-2
v_gene: TRBV19
abundance: once
CDR3aa: ASSETRDNYGYT

j_gene: TRBJ2-1
v_gene: TRBV5-1
abundance: NA
CDR3aa: ASSLTGNEQF

j_gene: TRBJ2-5
v_gene: TRBV27
abundance: NA
CDR3aa: ASSRQDEETQY

j_gene: TRBJ2-1
v_gene: TRBV11-2
abundance: NA
CDR3aa: ASSLLRGSHNEQF

j_gene: TRBJ2-5
v_gene: TRBV5-6
abundance: once
CDR3aa: ASSLWVMEGDQETQY

j_gene: TRBJ2-3
v_gene: TRBV2
abundance: NA
CDR3aa: ASSGRGPSTDTQY

j_gene: TRBJ1-5
v_gene: TRBV5-6
abundance: NA
CDR3aa: ASSLGGTGNQPQH

j_gene: TRBJ1-1
v_gene: TRBV12-5
abundance: NA
CDR3aa: ASGLGREAF

j_gene: TRBJ2-1
v_gene: TRBV9
abundance: NA
CDR3aa: ASSVDGARDEQF

j_gene: TRBJ1-2
v_gene: TRBV29-1
abundance: NA
CDR3aa: SGDRLNYGYT

j_gene: TRBJ1-1
v_gene: TRBV6-5
abundance: NA
CDR3aa: ASSSPGTGLNTEAF

j_gene: TRBJ2-7
v_gene: TRBV28
abundance: NA
CDR3aa: ASSLGTGTIAYEQY

j_gene: TRBJ2-7
v_gene: TRBV28
abundance: NA
CDR3aa: ASSYPAPSGSGPYEQY

j_gene: TRBJ2-7
v_gene: TRBV28
abundance: NA
CDR3aa: ASSFGTGAYEQY

j_gene: TRBJ2-2
v_gene: TRBV7-3
abundance: NA
CDR3aa: ASSTRGYTGELF

j_gene: TRBJ1-2
v_gene: TRBV27
abundance: NA
CDR3aa: ASSSPGLAFGYT

j_gene: TRBJ2-3
v_gene: TRBV7-3
abundance: NA
CDR3aa: ASSSTSGRGASTDTQY

j_gene: TRBJ2-3
v_gene: TRBV14
abundance: NA
CDR3aa: ASSQDLPGTDYPSSTDTQY